Here is one T cell receptor (beta chain) with its context. The data were produced by immunoSEQ multiplex PCR, yet TCRdb's version contains in-frame clones alone and is incomplete. The sample has approximately 180,000 clones, about 90% seen once. This sample was included in a study of T cell responses to AZD1222 COVID-19 vaccine. The CDR3 sequence is 16 residues long. The V end was cut by 1 base, the J end by 1 base, with 14 bases between. Per germline, CDR1 SGHVS and CDR2 FQNEAQ. The sequence derives from an adult in good health. The sequencing used peripheral blood, collected on day 0 of AZD1222 vaccination. The J gene is TRBJ2-7, the V gene TRBV7-8; the D gene is possibly TRBD1 (5 bases). Here the CDR3 reads CASSLVQGPGSYEQYF. The DNA of the CDR3 is TGTGCCAGCAGCTTAGTCCAGGGTCCCGGATCCTACGAGCAGTACTTC.